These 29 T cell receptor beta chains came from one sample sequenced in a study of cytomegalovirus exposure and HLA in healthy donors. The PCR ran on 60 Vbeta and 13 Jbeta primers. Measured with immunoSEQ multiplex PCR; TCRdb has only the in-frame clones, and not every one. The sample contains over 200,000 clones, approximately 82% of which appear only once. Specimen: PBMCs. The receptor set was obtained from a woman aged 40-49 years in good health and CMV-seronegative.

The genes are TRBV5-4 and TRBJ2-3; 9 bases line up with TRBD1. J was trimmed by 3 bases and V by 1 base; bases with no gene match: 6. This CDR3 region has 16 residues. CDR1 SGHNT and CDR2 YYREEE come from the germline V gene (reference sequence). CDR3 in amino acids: CASSLNAGTGTDTQYF. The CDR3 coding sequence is TGTGCCAGCAGCTTGAATGCCGGGACAGGGACAGATACGCAGTATTTT.

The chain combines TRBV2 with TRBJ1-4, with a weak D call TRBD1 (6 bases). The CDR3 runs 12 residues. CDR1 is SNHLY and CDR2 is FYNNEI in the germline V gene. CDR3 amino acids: CVEGATNEKLFF. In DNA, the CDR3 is TGTGTCGAGGGGGCAACTAATGAAAAACTGTTTTTT.

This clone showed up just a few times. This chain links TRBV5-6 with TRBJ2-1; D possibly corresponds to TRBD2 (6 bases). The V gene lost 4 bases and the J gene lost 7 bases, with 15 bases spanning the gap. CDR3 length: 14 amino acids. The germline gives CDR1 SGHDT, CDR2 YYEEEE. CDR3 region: CASSQRWAGNEQFF. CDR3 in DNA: TGTGCCAGCAGCCAACGTTGGGCGGGGAATGAGCAGTTCTTC.

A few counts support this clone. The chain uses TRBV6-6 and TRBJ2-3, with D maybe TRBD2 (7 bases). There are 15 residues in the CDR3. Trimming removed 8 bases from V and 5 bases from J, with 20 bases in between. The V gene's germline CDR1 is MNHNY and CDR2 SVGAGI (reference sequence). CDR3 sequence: CASDPGAGEVDTQYF. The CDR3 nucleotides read TGTGCCAGCGACCCGGGGGCGGGGGAGGTAGATACGCAGTATTTT.

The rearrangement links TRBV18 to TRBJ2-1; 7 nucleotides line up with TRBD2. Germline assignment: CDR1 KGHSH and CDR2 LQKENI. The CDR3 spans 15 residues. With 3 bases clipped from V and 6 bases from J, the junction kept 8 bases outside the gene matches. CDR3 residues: CASSPLVGEGNEQFF. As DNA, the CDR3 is TGTGCCAGCTCACCCTTGGTGGGGGAGGGCAATGAGCAGTTCTTC. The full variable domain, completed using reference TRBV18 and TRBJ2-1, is NAGVMQNPRHLVRRRGQEARLRCSPMKGHSHVYWYRQLPEEGLKFMVYLQKENIIDESGMPKERFSAEFPKEGPSILRIQQVVRGDSAAYFCASSPLVGEGNEQFFGPGTRLTVL.

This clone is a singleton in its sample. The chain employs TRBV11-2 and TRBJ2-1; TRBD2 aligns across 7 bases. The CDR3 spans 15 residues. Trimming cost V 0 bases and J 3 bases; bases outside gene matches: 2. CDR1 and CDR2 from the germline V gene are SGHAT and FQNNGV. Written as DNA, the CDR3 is TGTGCCAGCAGCTTAGAGGGGGGGAGCTACAATGAGCAGTTCTTC. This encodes CASSLEGGSYNEQFF.

CDR3 sequence reads: CASSLARTSGETQYF. DNA of the CDR3: TGTGCCAGCAGCTTAGCCAGGACTAGCGGAGAGACCCAGTACTTC. The chain has TRBV7-9 and TRBJ2-5, with TRBD2 identical over 10 bases. The germline CDR1 and CDR2 sequences are SEHNR and FQNEAQ (reference sequence). The length of the CDR3 is 15 residues. V was pared by 0 bases and J by 4 bases, with 2 bases of the junction left unmatched.

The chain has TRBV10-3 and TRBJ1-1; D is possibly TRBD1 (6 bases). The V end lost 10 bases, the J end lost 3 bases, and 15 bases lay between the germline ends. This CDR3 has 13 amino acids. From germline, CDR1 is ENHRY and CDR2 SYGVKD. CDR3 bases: TGTGCCACCGAAACAGGGACCGACACTGAAGCTTTCTTT. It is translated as CATETGTDTEAFF.

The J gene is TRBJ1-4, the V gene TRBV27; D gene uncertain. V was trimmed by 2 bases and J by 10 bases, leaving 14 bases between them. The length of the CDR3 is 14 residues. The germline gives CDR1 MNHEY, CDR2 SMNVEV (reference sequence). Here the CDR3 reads CASSLAVSYGKLFF. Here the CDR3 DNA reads TGTGCCAGCAGTTTAGCGGTGTCTTACGGAAAACTGTTTTTT.

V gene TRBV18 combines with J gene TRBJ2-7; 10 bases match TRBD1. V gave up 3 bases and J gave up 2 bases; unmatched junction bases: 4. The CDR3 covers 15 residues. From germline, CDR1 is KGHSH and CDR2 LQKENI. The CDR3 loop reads CASSPGQGQTYEQYF. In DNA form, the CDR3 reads TGTGCCAGCTCACCGGGACAGGGGCAGACCTACGAGCAGTACTTC.

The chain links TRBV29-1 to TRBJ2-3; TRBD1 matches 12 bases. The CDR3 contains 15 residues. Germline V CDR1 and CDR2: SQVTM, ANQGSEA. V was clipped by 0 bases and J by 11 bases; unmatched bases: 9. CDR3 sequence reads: CSVEEGGGTGGMQYF. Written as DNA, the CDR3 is TGCAGCGTTGAAGAGGGCGGAGGGACAGGGGGCATGCAGTATTTT.

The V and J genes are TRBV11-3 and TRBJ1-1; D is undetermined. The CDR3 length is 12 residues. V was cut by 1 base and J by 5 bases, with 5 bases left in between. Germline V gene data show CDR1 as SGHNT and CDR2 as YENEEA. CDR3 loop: CASSLAGTEAFF. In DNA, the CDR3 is TGTGCCAGCAGCTTAGCCGGGACTGAAGCTTTCTTT.

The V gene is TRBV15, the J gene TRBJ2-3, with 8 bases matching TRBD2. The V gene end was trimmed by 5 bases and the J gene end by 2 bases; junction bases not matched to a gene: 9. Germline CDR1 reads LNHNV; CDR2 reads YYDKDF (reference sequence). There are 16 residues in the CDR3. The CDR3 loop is CATSPRVAGITDTQYF. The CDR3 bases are TGTGCCACCAGCCCACGGGTAGCGGGGATCACAGATACGCAGTATTTT.

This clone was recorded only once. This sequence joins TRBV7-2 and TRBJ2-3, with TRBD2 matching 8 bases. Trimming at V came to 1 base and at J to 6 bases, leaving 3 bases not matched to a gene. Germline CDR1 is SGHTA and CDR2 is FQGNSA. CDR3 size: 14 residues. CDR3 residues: CASSLGAGVDTQYF. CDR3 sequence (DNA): TGTGCCAGCAGCTTAGGAGCGGGGGTCGATACGCAGTATTTT.

The chain's CDR3 is CASSPPRDRGYQPQHF. The DNA for the CDR3 is TGTGCCAGCAGCCCCCCCCGGGACAGGGGGTATCAGCCCCAGCATTTT. The chain links TRBV7-8 to TRBJ1-5; 11 positions agree with TRBD1. The CDR3 has 16 residues. Germline CDR1 SGHVS, CDR2 FQNEAQ. The V segment lost 5 bases and the J segment 5 bases; nucleotides outside the gene matches: 8.

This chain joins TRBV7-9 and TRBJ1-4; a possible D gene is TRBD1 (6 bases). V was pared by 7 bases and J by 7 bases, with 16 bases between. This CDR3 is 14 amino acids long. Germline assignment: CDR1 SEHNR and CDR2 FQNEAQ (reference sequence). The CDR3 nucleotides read TGTGCCAGCACCACCAAGGGGGTAGTTGAAAAACTGTTTTTT. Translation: CASTTKGVVEKLFF.

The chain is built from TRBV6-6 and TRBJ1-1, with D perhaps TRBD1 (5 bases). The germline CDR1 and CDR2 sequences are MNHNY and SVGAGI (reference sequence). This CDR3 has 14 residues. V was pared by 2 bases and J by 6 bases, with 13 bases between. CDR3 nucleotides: TGTGCCAGCAGTTACGCGGGGGGGGGTTCTGAAGCTTTCTTT. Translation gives CASSYAGGGSEAFF.

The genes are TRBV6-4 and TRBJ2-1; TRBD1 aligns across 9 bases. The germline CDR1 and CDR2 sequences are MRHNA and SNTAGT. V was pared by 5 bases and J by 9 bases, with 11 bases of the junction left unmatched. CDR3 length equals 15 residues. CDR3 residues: CASSNPGQGQTEQFF. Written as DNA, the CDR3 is TGTGCCAGCAGTAACCCGGGACAGGGACAAACTGAGCAGTTCTTC.

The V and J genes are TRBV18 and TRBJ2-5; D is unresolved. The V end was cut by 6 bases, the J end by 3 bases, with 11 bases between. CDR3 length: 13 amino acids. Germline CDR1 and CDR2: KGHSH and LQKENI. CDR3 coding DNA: TGTGCCAGCTCGTATGAGAATGAAGAGACCCAGTACTTC. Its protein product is CASSYENEETQYF.

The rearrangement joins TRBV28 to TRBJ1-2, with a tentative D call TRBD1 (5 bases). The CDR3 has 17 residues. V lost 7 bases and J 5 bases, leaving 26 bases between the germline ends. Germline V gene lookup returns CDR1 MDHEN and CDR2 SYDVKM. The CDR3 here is CASTPRNRHLLEYGYTF. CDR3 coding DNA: TGTGCCAGCACCCCTAGGAACAGGCACTTACTTGAATATGGCTACACCTTC.

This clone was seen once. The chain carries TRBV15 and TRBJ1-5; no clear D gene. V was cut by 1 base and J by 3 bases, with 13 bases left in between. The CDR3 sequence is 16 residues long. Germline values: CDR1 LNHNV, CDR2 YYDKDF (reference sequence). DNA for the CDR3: TGTGCCACCAGCAGAGGTGGAGGGATGTACAATCAGCCCCAGCATTTT. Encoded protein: CATSRGGGMYNQPQHF.

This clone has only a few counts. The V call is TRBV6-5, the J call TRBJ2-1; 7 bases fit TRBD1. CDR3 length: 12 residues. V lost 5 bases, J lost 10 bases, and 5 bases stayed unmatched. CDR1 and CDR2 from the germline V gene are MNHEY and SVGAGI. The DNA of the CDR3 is TGTGCCAGCAGTCCCGACAGGGAAGAGCAGTTCTTC. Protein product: CASSPDREEQFF.

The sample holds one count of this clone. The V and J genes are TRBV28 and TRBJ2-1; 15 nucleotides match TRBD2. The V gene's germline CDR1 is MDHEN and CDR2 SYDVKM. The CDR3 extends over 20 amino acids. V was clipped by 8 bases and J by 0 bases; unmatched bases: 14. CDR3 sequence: CASLLRGTSGGTSSYNEQFF. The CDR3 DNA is TGTGCCAGCTTACTCCGAGGGACTAGCGGGGGGACGAGCTCCTACAATGAGCAGTTCTTC.

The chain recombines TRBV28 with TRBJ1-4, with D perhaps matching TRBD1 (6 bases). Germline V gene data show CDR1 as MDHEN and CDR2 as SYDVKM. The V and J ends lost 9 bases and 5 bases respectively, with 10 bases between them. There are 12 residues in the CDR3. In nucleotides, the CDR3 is TGTGCCAGTTCAAGGGGGAATGAAAAACTGTTTTTT. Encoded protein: CASSRGNEKLFF.

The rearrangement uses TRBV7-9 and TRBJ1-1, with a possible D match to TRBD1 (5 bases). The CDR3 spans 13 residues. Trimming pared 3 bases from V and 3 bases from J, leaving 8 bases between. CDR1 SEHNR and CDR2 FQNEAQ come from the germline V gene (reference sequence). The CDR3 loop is CASSFWGDTEAFF. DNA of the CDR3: TGTGCCAGCAGCTTTTGGGGGGACACTGAAGCTTTCTTT.

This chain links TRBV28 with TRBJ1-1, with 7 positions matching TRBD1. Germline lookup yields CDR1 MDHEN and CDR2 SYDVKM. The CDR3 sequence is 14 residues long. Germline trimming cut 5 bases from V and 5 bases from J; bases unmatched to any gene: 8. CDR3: CASSPGTVGTEAFF. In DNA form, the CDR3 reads TGTGCCAGCAGTCCCGGGACAGTTGGGACTGAAGCTTTCTTT.

CDR3 in amino acids: CAWGRGLNTEAFF. The DNA of the CDR3 is TGTGCCTGGGGGCGGGGGTTGAACACTGAAGCTTTCTTT. The gene calls are TRBV30 and TRBJ1-1; TRBD1 is a possible D gene (5 bases). Germline CDR1 is GTSNPN and CDR2 is SVGIG (reference sequence). The CDR3 has 13 amino acids. Trimming stripped 5 bases from V and 0 bases from J, with 10 bases between.

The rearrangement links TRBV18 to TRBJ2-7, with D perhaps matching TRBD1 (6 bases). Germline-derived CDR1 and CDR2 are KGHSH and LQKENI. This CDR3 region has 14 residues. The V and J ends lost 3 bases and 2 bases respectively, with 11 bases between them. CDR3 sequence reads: CASSPSGDPYEQYF. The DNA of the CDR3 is TGTGCCAGCTCACCTTCAGGGGATCCCTACGAGCAGTACTTC.

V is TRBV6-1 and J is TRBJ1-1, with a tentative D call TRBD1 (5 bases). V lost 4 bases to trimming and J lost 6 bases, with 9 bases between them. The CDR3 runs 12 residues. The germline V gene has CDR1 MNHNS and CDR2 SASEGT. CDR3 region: CASSGQYAEAFF. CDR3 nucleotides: TGTGCCAGCAGTGGACAGTACGCTGAAGCTTTCTTT.